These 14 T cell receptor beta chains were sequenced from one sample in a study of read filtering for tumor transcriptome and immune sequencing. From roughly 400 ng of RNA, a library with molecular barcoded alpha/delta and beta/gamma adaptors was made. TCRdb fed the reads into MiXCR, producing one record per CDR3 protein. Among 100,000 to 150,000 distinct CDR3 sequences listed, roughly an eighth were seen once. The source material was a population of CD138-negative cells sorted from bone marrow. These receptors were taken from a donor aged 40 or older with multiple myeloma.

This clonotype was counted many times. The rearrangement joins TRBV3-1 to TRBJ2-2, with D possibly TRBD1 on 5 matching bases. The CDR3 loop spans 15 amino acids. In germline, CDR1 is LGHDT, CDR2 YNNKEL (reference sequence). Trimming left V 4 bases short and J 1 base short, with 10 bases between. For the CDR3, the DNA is TGTGCCAGCAGCCGTATGGGGCTGAACACCGGGGAGCTGTTTTTT. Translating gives CASSRMGLNTGELFF.

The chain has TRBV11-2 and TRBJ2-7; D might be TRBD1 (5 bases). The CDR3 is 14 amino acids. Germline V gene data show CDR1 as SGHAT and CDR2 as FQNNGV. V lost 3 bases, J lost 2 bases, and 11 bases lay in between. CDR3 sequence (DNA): TGTGCCAGCAGCTTCCAGGGCCTTGCCTACGAGCAGTACTTC. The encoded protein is CASSFQGLAYEQYF.

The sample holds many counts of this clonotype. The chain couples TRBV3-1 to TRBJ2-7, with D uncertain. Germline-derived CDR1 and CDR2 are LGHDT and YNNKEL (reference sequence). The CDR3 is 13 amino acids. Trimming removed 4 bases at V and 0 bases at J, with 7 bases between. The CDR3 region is CASSLGGSYEQYF. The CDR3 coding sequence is TGTGCCAGCAGCCTGGGCGGCTCCTACGAGCAGTACTTC.

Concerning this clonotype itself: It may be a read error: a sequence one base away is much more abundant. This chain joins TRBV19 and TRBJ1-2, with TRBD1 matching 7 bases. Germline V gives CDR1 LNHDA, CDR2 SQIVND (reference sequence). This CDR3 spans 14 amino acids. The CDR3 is CDSSGAGGSPGYTF. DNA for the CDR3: TGTGACAGTAGTGGAGCAGGGGGATCACCTGGCTACACCTTC. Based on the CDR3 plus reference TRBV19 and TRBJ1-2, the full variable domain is DGGITQSPKYLFRKEGQNVTLSCEQNLNHDAMYWYRQDPGQGLRLIYYSQIVNDFQKGDIAEGYSVSREKKESFPLTVTSAQKNPTAFYLCDSSGAGGSPGYTFGSGTRLTVV.

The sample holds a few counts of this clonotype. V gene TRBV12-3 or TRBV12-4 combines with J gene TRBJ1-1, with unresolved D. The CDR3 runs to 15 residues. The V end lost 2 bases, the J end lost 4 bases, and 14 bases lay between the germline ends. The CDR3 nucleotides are TGTGCCAGCAGTTTAAGGCGGGGTCTTGGCACTGAAGCTTTCTTT. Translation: CASSLRRGLGTEAFF.

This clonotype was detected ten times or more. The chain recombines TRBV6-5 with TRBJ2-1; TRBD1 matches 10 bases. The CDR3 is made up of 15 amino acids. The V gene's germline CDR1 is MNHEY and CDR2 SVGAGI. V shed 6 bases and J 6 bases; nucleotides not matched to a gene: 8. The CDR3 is CASSIPGTGVNEQFF. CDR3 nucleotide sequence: TGTGCCAGCAGCATACCCGGGACAGGGGTCAATGAGCAGTTCTTC.

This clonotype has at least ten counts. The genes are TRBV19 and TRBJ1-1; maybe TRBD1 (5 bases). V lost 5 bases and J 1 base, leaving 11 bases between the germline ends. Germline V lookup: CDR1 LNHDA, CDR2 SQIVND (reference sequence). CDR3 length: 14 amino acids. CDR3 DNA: TGTGCCAGTAGTCACACTACAGGGAACACTGAAGCTTTCTTT. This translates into CASSHTTGNTEAFF.

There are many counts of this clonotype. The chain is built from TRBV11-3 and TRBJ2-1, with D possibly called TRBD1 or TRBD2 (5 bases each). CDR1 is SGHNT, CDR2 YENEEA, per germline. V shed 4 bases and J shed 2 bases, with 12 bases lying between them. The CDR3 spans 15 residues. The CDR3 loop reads CASSYDRGAYNEQFF. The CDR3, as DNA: TGTGCCAGCAGCTACGACAGAGGGGCCTACAATGAGCAGTTCTTC.

The CDR3 DNA reads TGTGCCAGCAGCCCCAGCGGGGGGCCGGGTCAGCCCCAGCATTTT. This translates into CASSPSGGPGQPQHF. The chain joins TRBV7-2 to TRBJ1-5; D is perhaps TRBD1 (6 bases). This CDR3 contains 15 residues. Germline V gene data show CDR1 as SGHTA and CDR2 as FQGNSA. V lost 5 bases, J lost 6 bases, and 17 bases lay in between. Together with reference TRBV7-2 and TRBJ1-5, the CDR3 gives the full variable domain: GAGVSQSPSNKVTEKGKDVELRCDPISGHTALYWYRQSLGQGLEFLIYFQGNSAPDKSGLPSDRFSAERTGGSVSTLTIQRTQQEDSAVYLCASSPSGGPGQPQHFGDGTRLSIL.

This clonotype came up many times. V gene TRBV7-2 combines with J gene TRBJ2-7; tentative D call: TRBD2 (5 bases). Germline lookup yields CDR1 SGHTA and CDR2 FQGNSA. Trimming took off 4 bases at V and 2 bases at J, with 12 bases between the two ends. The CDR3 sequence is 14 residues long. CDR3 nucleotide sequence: TGTGCCAGCAGCTCTAGCCCTGCAGCCTACGAGCAGTACTTC. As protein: CASSSSPAAYEQYF.

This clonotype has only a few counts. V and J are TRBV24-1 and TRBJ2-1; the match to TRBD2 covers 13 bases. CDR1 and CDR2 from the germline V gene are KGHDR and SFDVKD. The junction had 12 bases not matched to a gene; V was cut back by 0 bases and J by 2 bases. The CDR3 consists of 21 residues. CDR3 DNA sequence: TGTGCCACCAGTGATTTGCCCAAAACGGGACTAGCGGGACCCACCTACAATGAGCAGTTCTTC. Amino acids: CATSDLPKTGLAGPTYNEQFF.

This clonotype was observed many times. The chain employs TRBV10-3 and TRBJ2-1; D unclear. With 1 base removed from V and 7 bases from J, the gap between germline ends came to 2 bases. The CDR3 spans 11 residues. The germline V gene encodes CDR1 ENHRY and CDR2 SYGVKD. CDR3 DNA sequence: TGTGCCATCAGTGAGTGGAATGAGCAGTTCTTC. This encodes CAISEWNEQFF.

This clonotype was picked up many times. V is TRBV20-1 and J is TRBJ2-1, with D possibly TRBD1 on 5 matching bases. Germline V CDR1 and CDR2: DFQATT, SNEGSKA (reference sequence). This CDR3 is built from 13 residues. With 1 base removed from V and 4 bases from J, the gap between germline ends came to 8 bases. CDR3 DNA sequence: TGCAGTGCTAGAGGGACAAATTACAATGAGCAGTTCTTC. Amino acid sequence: CSARGTNYNEQFF.

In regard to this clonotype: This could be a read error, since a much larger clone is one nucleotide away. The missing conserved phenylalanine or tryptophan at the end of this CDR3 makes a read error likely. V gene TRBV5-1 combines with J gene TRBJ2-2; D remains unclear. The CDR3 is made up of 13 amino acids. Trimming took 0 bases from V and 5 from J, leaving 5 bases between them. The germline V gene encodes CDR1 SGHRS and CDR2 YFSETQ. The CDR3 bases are TGCGCCAGCAGCTTGGGCGCAACCGGGGAGCTGTTTCTT. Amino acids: CASSLGATGELFL.